These 13 T cell receptor beta chains came from one sample sequenced in a study of OX40 agonist ivuxolimab in advanced cancers. Some clones are missing from TCRdb's copy, which holds only in-frame ones; the method was immunoSEQ multiplex PCR. The sample has fewer than 40,000 clones, roughly 89% seen once. Here the sequenced sample was CD4+ or CD8+ T cells sorted from blood, taken in a trial of the OX40 agonist ivuxolimab. Receptors originate from an adult with an advanced solid tumor such as melanoma, head and neck, liver or kidney cancer.

The rearrangement uses TRBV4-1 and TRBJ2-5; D tentatively fits TRBD1 or TRBD2 (6 bases each). V was clipped by 0 bases and J by 7 bases, with 12 bases between them. Per the germline V gene, CDR1 is MGHRA and CDR2 is YSYEKL. The CDR3 spans 14 residues. CDR3 loop: CASSQDGGPGTQYF. CDR3 DNA sequence: TGCGCCAGCAGCCAAGATGGGGGGCCGGGGACCCAGTACTTC.

This chain links TRBV19 with TRBJ2-4, with D perhaps TRBD1 (6 bases). The CDR3 spans 15 residues. The germline CDR1 and CDR2 sequences are LNHDA and SQIVND (reference sequence). V shed 2 bases and J shed 9 bases, with 17 bases lying between them. In DNA, the CDR3 is TGTGCCAGTAGTATAAGCTTTTCAGGACAGAGCATTCAGTACTTC. It codes for CASSISFSGQSIQYF.

The rearrangement uses TRBV19 and TRBJ2-3; possibly TRBD1 for D (5 bases). Germline loops: CDR1 LNHDA, CDR2 SQIVND (reference sequence). The CDR3 runs to 15 residues. Trimming removed 1 base at V and 5 bases at J, with 13 bases between. In DNA form, the CDR3 reads TGTGCCAGTAGTATAGGCGGAGTCCAGGGAGATACGCAGTATTTT. This gives the protein CASSIGGVQGDTQYF.

The genes are TRBV5-6 and TRBJ1-1; perhaps TRBD1 as D (5 bases). The V end was cut by 3 bases, the J end by 5 bases, with 14 bases between. The length of the CDR3 is 14 residues. Looked up from germline, CDR1 is SGHDT and CDR2 is YYEEEE. CDR3 in DNA: TGTGCCAGCAGCTGGTCCAGGGTGGGTACTGAAGCTTTCTTT. Translated: CASSWSRVGTEAFF.

J is TRBJ1-4 and V is TRBV18, with no clear D. The CDR3 is 13 residues long. Germline V gene sequence: CDR1 KGHSH, CDR2 LQKENI. V was shortened by 0 bases and J by 8 bases, with 7 bases between the two germline ends. The chain's CDR3 is CASSPPVGEKLFF. CDR3 DNA: TGTGCCAGCTCACCACCGGTAGGCGAAAAACTGTTTTTT.

CDR3: CASSVQSPGELFF. Written as DNA, the CDR3 is TGTGCCAGCAGCGTACAAAGTCCCGGGGAGCTGTTTTTT. This chain uses TRBV9 with TRBJ2-2; the D is unclear. CDR3 length equals 13 residues. Germline V gene lookup returns CDR1 SGDLS and CDR2 YYNGEE. V gave up 1 base and J gave up 6 bases, with 7 bases separating them.

The sample holds one count of this clone. This rearrangement joins TRBV12-5 to TRBJ2-5; TRBD2 matches 9 bases. The CDR3 is made up of 14 amino acids. V dropped 7 bases and J dropped 7; count of bases not matched to a gene: 10. The germline V gene encodes CDR1 LGHNT and CDR2 FRNRAP. As DNA, the CDR3 is TGTGCTAGTGCCGGGCTAGCGGGGATGGGGACCCAGTACTTC. As protein: CASAGLAGMGTQYF.

This chain connects TRBV7-9 to TRBJ1-3; D remains unclear. Germline V lookup: CDR1 SEHNR, CDR2 FQNEAQ (reference sequence). Trimming left V 6 bases short and J 3 bases short, with 12 bases between. The CDR3 spans 14 residues. This CDR3 is CASRPEASGNTIYF. CDR3 nucleotide sequence: TGTGCCAGCAGGCCTGAAGCAAGTGGAAACACCATATATTTT. The full variable domain, with the rest looked up from reference TRBV7-9 and TRBJ1-3, is DTGVSQNPRHKITKRGQNVTFRCDPISEHNRLYWYRQTLGQGPEFLTYFQNEAQLEKSRLLSDRFSAERPKGSFSTLEIQRTEQGDSAMYLCASRPEASGNTIYFGEGSWLTVV.

The CDR3 loop is CASSLDGGNQETQYF. The CDR3 nucleotides read TGTGCCAGCAGCTTAGACGGGGGGAATCAAGAGACCCAGTACTTC. The chain links TRBV7-2 to TRBJ2-5, with 7 bases lining up with TRBD2. Germline V CDR1 and CDR2: SGHTA, FQGNSA. There are 15 residues in the CDR3. Losses at the gene ends were 1 base for V and 2 bases for J; bases not matched to a gene: 4. Filled out from reference TRBV7-2 and TRBJ2-5, the complete variable domain reads GAGVSQSPSNKVTEKGKDVELRCDPISGHTALYWYRQSLGQGLEFLIYFQGNSAPDKSGLPSDRFSAERTGGSVSTLTIQRTQQEDSAVYLCASSLDGGNQETQYFGPGTRLLVL.

This clone occurred once. This rearrangement joins TRBV9 to TRBJ2-7, with 9 positions matching TRBD2. Germline V gene lookup returns CDR1 SGDLS and CDR2 YYNGEE. The ends lost 0 bases at V and 7 bases at J; junction bases unmatched: 8. This CDR3 contains 15 residues. In DNA, the CDR3 is TGTGCCAGCAGCGTAGGACCAGCGGGGGGTACTGAGCAGTACTTC. It specifies CASSVGPAGGTEQYF.

The rearrangement uses TRBV7-9 and TRBJ1-6; D may be TRBD1 (5 bases). Germline V CDR1 and CDR2: SEHNR, FQNEAQ (reference sequence). The CDR3 contains 15 residues. V shed 0 bases and J shed 6 bases, with 9 bases lying between them. CDR3 DNA sequence: TGTGCCAGCAGCTTAGCGGGCGGGGGTAATTCACCCCTCCACTTT. As protein: CASSLAGGGNSPLHF.

The CDR3 spells CASSFHGTGSGYTF. The CDR3 DNA follows: TGTGCCAGCAGCTTCCACGGGACAGGCTCTGGCTACACCTTC. The chain links TRBV7-9 to TRBJ1-2, with 8 bases matching TRBD1. Germline trimming cut 3 bases from V and 7 bases from J; bases unmatched to any gene: 7. CDR1 is SEHNR and CDR2 is FQNEAQ in the germline V gene (reference sequence). This CDR3 spans 14 amino acids. The full variable domain, rest sourced from reference TRBV7-9 and TRBJ1-2, is DTGVSQNPRHKITKRGQNVTFRCDPISEHNRLYWYRQTLGQGPEFLTYFQNEAQLEKSRLLSDRFSAERPKGSFSTLEIQRTEQGDSAMYLCASSFHGTGSGYTFGSGTRLTVV.

CDR3 region: CASSVDYSYNEQFF. The CDR3 DNA reads as TGTGCCAGCAGTGTGGACTATTCCTACAATGAGCAGTTCTTC. This chain connects TRBV6-1 to TRBJ2-1, with D possibly matching TRBD2 (6 bases). The CDR3 runs 14 residues. V was clipped by 4 bases and J by 1 base, with 8 bases between them. Germline V gives CDR1 MNHNS, CDR2 SASEGT.